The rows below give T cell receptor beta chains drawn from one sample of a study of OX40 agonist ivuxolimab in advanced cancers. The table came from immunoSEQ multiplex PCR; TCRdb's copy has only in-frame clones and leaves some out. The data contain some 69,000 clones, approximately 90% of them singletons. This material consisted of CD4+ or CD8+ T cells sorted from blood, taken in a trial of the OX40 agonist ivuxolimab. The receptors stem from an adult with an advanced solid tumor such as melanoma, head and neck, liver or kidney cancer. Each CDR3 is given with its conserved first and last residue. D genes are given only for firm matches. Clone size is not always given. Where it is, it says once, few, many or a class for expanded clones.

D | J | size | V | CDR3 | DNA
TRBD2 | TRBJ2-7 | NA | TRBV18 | CASSPPVAGDHEQYF | TGTGCCAGCTCACCACCGGTGGCGGGAGACCACGAGCAGTACTTC
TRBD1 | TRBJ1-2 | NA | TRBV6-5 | CASRTDRGNYGYTF | TGTGCCAGCAGAACCGACAGGGGTAACTATGGCTACACCTTC
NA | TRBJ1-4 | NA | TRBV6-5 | CASSPGPSVEKLFF | TGTGCCAGCAGTCCAGGACCCTCTGTTGAAAAACTGTTTTTT
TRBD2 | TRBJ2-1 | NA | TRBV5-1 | CASSFGGRAGEQFF | TGCGCCAGCAGCTTCGGCGGGAGGGCCGGCGAGCAGTTCTTC
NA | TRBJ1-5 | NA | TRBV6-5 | CASRRETHSNQPQHF | TGTGCCAGCAGAAGGGAAACCCATAGCAATCAGCCCCAGCATTTT
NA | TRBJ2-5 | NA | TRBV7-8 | CASSHITGFDQYF | TGTGCCAGCAGCCACATAACAGGCTTTGACCAGTACTTC
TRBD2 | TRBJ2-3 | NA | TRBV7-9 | CAAGTSGITDTQYF | TGTGCCGCTGGGACTAGCGGTATTACAGATACGCAGTATTTT
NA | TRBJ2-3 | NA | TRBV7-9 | CASSLRLFTDTQYF | TGTGCCAGCAGCCTCAGACTCTTCACAGATACGCAGTATTTT
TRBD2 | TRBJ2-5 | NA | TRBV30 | CAWRLAGAGETQYF | TGTGCCTGGAGACTAGCGGGAGCGGGTGAGACCCAGTACTTC
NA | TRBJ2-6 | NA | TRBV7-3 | CASSSLGWRQISSGANVLTF | TGTGCCAGCAGCTCCTTGGGGTGGAGACAGATTAGCTCTGGGGCCAACGTCCTGACTTTC
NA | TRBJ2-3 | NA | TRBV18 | CASSPSTDTQYF | TGTGCCAGCTCACCTAGCACAGATACGCAGTATTTT
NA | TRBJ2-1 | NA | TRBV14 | CASRGRWEPDNEQFF | TGTGCCAGCAGGGGTAGATGGGAGCCGGACAATGAGCAGTTCTTC
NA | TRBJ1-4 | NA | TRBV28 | CASSLRGEKLFF | TGTGCCAGCAGTTTACGGGGGGAAAAACTGTTTTTT
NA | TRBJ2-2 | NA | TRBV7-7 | CASSLAGNTGELFF | TGTGCTAGCAGCTTGGCGGGCAACACCGGGGAGCTGTTTTTT
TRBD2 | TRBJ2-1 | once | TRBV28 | CASKPSPGTSGGYNEQFF | TGTGCCAGCAAACCTTCTCCCGGGACTAGCGGGGGGTACAATGAGCAGTTCTTC
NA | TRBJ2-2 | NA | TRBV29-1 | CSVGGTLNTGELFF | TGCAGCGTGGGGGGGACACTTAACACCGGGGAGCTGTTTTTT
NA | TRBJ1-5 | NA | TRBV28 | CASSSQGRSNQPQHF | TGTGCCAGCAGTTCACAGGGACGGAGCAATCAGCCCCAGCATTTT
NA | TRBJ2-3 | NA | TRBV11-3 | CASSLDSDTQYF | TGTGCCAGCAGCTTAGATTCAGATACGCAGTATTTT
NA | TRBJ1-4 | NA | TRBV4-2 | CASSQEGGTGQGPGKLFF | TGTGCCAGCAGCCAAGAAGGAGGGACGGGGCAGGGTCCGGGAAAACTGTTTTTT
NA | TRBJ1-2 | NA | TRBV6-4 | CASSVDGGAGYTF | TGTGCCAGCAGTGTGGATGGGGGCGCGGGCTACACCTTC
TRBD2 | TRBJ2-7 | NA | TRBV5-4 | CASSTGGAGSYYEQYF | TGTGCCAGCAGCACCGGGGGGGCGGGATCGTACTACGAGCAGTACTTC
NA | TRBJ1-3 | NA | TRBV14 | CASSQGQNSGNTIYF | TGTGCCAGCAGCCAAGGACAGAACTCTGGAAACACCATATATTTT
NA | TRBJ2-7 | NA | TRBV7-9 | CASSRGQAYEQYF | TGTGCCAGCAGCCGGGGGCAGGCCTACGAGCAGTACTTC
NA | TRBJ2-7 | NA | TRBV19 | CASSLRPSGTYEQYF | TGTGCCAGTAGCCTCCGGCCTAGTGGGACCTACGAGCAGTACTTC
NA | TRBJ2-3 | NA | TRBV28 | CASSFSTDTQYF | TGTGCCAGCAGTTTCAGCACAGATACGCAGTATTTT
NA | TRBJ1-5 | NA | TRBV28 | CASSWRRLPSPQHF | TGTGCCAGCAGTTGGCGGCGACTGCCAAGCCCCCAGCATTTT
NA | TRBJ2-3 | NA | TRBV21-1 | CASSHGVLGHTDTQYF | TGTGCCAGCAGCCACGGGGTCCTCGGGCACACAGATACGCAGTATTTT
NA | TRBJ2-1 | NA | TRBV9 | CASSVEPLSYNEQFF | TGTGCCAGCAGCGTAGAACCGCTCTCCTACAATGAGCAGTTCTTC
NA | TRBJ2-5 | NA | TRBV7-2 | CASSLGGALEETQYF | TGTGCCAGCAGCTTAGGCGGGGCCTTGGAAGAGACCCAGTACTTC
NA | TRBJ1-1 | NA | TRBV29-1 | CSVELARLNTEAFF | TGCAGCGTTGAATTGGCCAGGCTGAACACTGAAGCTTTCTTT
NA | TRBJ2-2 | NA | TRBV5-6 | CASSLSRGNTGELFF | TGTGCCAGCAGCTTGTCGAGAGGAAACACCGGGGAGCTGTTTTTT
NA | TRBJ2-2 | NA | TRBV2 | CASSPTRVGELFF | TGTGCCAGCAGTCCCACCCGCGTCGGGGAGCTGTTTTTT
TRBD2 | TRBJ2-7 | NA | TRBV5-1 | CASSSGLAVSEQYF | TGCGCCAGCAGCTCGGGACTAGCGGTATCCGAGCAGTACTTC
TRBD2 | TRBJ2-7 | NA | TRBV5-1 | CASRPGGGGTYEQYF | TGCGCCAGCCGCCCTGGGGGGGGTGGAACCTACGAGCAGTACTTC
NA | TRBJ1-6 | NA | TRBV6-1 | CASSEDVEYSPLHF | TGTGCCAGCAGTGAAGATGTGGAATATTCACCCCTCCACTTT
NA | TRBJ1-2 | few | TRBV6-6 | CASRVNYGYTF | TGTGCCAGCAGGGTTAACTATGGCTACACCTTC
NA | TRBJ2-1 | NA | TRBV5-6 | CASSLAADGRVGEQFF | TGTGCCAGCAGCTTGGCGGCTGACGGCCGGGTCGGTGAGCAGTTCTTC
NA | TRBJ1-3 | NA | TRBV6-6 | CASSTPRGLGNTIYF | TGTGCCAGCAGCACGCCAAGGGGCCTTGGAAACACCATATATTTT
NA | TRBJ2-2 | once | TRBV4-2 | CASSQEPNTGELFF | TGTGCCAGCAGCCAAGAGCCGAACACCGGGGAGCTGTTTTTT
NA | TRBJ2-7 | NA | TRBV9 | CASSVDMAAYEQYF | TGTGCCAGCAGCGTAGATATGGCAGCCTACGAGCAGTACTTC
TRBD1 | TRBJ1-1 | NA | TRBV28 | CASSPGTARLGTEAFF | TGTGCCAGCAGTCCGGGGACAGCCAGACTGGGCACTGAAGCTTTCTTT
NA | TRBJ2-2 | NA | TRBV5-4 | CASGSQNTGELFF | TGTGCCAGCGGGAGCCAGAACACCGGGGAGCTGTTTTTT
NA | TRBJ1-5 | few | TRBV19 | CASSRGTSLFDQPQHF | TGTGCCAGTAGTAGGGGGACATCTCTATTTGATCAGCCCCAGCATTTT
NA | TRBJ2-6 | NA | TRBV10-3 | CAIMTSRSGANVLTF | TGTGCCATCATGACGTCCCGCTCTGGGGCCAACGTCCTGACTTTC
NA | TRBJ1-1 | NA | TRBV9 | CASSVAHRVTEAFF | TGTGCCAGCAGCGTGGCTCACCGGGTCACTGAAGCTTTCTTT
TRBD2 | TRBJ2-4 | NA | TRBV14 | CASSQSGGNIQYF | TGTGCCAGCAGCCAATCGGGGGGAAACATTCAGTACTTC
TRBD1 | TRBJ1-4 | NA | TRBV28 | CASSIGGTYEKLFF | TGTGCCAGCAGTATAGGGGGCACCTATGAAAAACTGTTTTTT
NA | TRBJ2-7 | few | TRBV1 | CTSSLTGQGFDEQYF | TGCACCAGCAGCCTAACGGGACAGGGGTTCGACGAGCAGTACTTC
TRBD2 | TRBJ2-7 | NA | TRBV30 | CAWSGGTYEQYF | TGTGCCTGGAGCGGGGGGACCTACGAGCAGTACTTC
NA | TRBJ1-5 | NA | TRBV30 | CAWRGPSGNQPQHF | TGTGCCTGGAGAGGGCCTTCGGGCAATCAGCCCCAGCATTTT
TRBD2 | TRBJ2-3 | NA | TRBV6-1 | CASSERGLAGDLQYF | TGTGCCAGCAGTGAAAGGGGACTAGCGGGGGATCTACAGTATTTT